The 11 T cell receptor beta chains below were found in one sample sequenced in a study of T cells in localized non-small cell lung cancer. Libraries were prepared by immunoSEQ multiplex PCR; TCRdb keeps only in-frame clonotypes and omits some of them. The sample has around 50,000 clones, roughly 88% seen once. Sequenced material: peripheral blood, taken before any cancer treatment. The receptor set was obtained from a woman aged 35-75 years with stage I lung adenocarcinoma.

This chain uses TRBV5-6 with TRBJ1-6; D may be TRBD1 (5 bases). CDR1 SGHDT and CDR2 YYEEEE come from the germline V gene. The CDR3 sequence is 16 residues long. V lost 0 bases, J lost 7 bases, and 14 bases lay in between. Written as DNA, the CDR3 is TGTGCCAGCAGCTTGGAGGACCAGGGCCGAAATTCACCCCTCCACTTT. It is translated as CASSLEDQGRNSPLHF.

This rearrangement joins TRBV7-3 to TRBJ2-2; 7 bases match TRBD1. Germline-derived CDR1 and CDR2 are SGHTA and FQGTGA. V dropped 6 bases and J dropped 2; count of bases not matched to a gene: 6. This CDR3 region has 15 residues. Here the CDR3 reads CASRSGTANTGELFF. For the CDR3, the DNA is TGTGCCAGCAGATCAGGGACAGCCAACACCGGGGAGCTGTTTTTT. Drawing the rest from reference TRBV7-3 and TRBJ2-2, the complete variable domain is GAGVSQTPSNKVTEKGKYVELRCDPISGHTALYWYRQSLGQGPEFLIYFQGTGAADDSGLPNDRFFAVRPEGSVSTLKIQRTERGDSAVYLCASRSGTANTGELFFGEGSRLTVL.

This chain uses TRBV6-5 with TRBJ2-5; D is uncertain. CDR1 is MNHEY, CDR2 SVGAGI, per germline. This CDR3 contains 12 residues. Deletions cut 4 bases from V and 3 bases from J, with 6 bases between. CDR3 sequence reads: CASSSNKETQYF. The CDR3, as DNA: TGTGCCAGCAGTTCTAATAAAGAGACCCAGTACTTC.

The rearrangement uses TRBV6-5 and TRBJ2-7; D not resolved. Trimming removed 6 bases from V and 2 bases from J, with 14 bases in between. Germline CDR1 is MNHEY and CDR2 is SVGAGI. The CDR3 is made up of 14 amino acids. CDR3 coding DNA: TGTGCCAGCAGCCTGCTGGATCCAACCTACGAGCAGTACTTC. This gives the protein CASSLLDPTYEQYF.

The chain has TRBV6-1 and TRBJ2-5; maybe TRBD1 (5 bases). V lost 6 bases and J 5 bases, leaving 19 bases between the germline ends. The CDR3 sequence is 15 residues long. CDR1 and CDR2 from the germline V gene are MNHNS and SASEGT. The CDR3 DNA follows: TGTGCCAGCAGCCGCTCAGTAGGGGATCGGGAGACCCAGTACTTC. This sequence encodes CASSRSVGDRETQYF.

The rearrangement joins TRBV4-3 to TRBJ2-2, with D perhaps TRBD1 (5 bases). Germline V gives CDR1 LGHNA, CDR2 YSLEER. V gave up 0 bases and J gave up 1 base, with 12 bases separating them. The CDR3 sequence is 17 residues long. CDR3 in amino acids: CASSQDLGRVNTGELFF. The DNA for the CDR3 is TGCGCCAGCAGCCAAGATTTAGGCAGGGTGAACACCGGGGAGCTGTTTTTT.

The rearrangement joins TRBV14 to TRBJ2-1; 8 bases are shared with TRBD1. With 4 bases clipped from V and 12 bases from J, the junction kept 17 bases outside the gene matches. Germline V gene data show CDR1 as SGHDN and CDR2 as FVKESK. The CDR3 runs to 16 residues. CDR3 coding DNA: TGTGCCAGCAGCCCAACCCGGGACAGGTTGGATGAGGGGCAGTTCTTC. Residues: CASSPTRDRLDEGQFF.

To note about this clone: At the DNA level, this CDR3 is encoded by other sequences in the same sample as well. The rearrangement links TRBV7-3 to TRBJ2-1; 7 bases are shared with TRBD2. Germline CDR1 and CDR2: SGHTA and FQGTGA. This CDR3 has 15 amino acids. After removal of 5 bases from V and 5 bases from J, the junction contained 9 bases not matched to a gene. Written as DNA, the CDR3 is TGTGCCAGCAGCCCCCAAGCGGGAAGGAACAATGAGCAGTTCTTC. It specifies CASSPQAGRNNEQFF.

V usage is TRBV5-6 and J usage is TRBJ1-5; D is ambiguous. Germline CDR1 is SGHDT and CDR2 is YYEEEE. The CDR3 is 13 residues long. V dropped 0 bases and J dropped 6 bases, with 7 bases sitting between them. Written as DNA, the CDR3 is TGTGCCAGCAGCTTGGCCTGGGGTCAGCCCCAGCATTTT. Protein sequence: CASSLAWGQPQHF.

This clone was recorded only once. The CDR3 is CASTPLEMGQTTEAFF. The CDR3 bases are TGTGCCAGCACCCCCTTGGAAATGGGACAGACTACTGAAGCTTTCTTT. The chain couples TRBV2 to TRBJ1-1; 7 bases are a match to TRBD1. Germline V gives CDR1 SNHLY, CDR2 FYNNEI. With 7 bases clipped from V and 5 bases from J, the junction kept 16 bases outside the gene matches. This CDR3 is built from 16 residues.

This sequence joins TRBV15 and TRBJ2-3, with D possibly being TRBD2 (6 bases). V was cut by 6 bases and J by 2 bases, with 9 bases left in between. Per germline, CDR1 LNHNV and CDR2 YYDKDF (reference sequence). The CDR3 runs to 13 residues. The CDR3 nucleotides read TGTGCCACCAGGGGGGGTTCCACAGATACGCAGTATTTT. This sequence encodes CATRGGSTDTQYF.